This TCR beta chain is from a study of shared clonotypes between healthy human individuals. Study context: Three CD4 naive, three CD4 memory, two CD8 naive and one CD8 memory plate were used per donor.

CDR1 is SEHNR, CDR2 FQNEAQ, per germline (reference sequence). Trimming removed 7 bases at V and 4 bases at J, with 16 bases between. CDR3 length: 15 amino acids. In the CD4+ fraction, cells were divided into CD45RA+ naive and CD45RA-negative memory subsets. Sequencing used immunoSEQ multiplex PCR; TCRdb keeps in-frame clones, though not all of them. The sample carries just over 2,000,000 clones, 85% to 95% recorded once. Study-level points and caveats: Generation probabilities of non-shared clonotypes were lower (relative to those shared by all four donors). Memory subsets generally showed smaller estimated richness than naive subsets did.

Points on this clone: Its target is unknown.

The chain links TRBV7-9 to TRBJ2-2; D may be TRBD1 (5 bases). This clonotype was sampled from a man between 18 and 29 years old in good health. The sample was naive CD4+ T cells sorted from blood. The subset here: CD45RA+ positively selected. The CDR3 bases are TGTGCCAGCACCGCCGACAGACGTGGCACCGGGGAGCTGTTTTTT. Amino acid sequence: CASTADRRGTGELFF.